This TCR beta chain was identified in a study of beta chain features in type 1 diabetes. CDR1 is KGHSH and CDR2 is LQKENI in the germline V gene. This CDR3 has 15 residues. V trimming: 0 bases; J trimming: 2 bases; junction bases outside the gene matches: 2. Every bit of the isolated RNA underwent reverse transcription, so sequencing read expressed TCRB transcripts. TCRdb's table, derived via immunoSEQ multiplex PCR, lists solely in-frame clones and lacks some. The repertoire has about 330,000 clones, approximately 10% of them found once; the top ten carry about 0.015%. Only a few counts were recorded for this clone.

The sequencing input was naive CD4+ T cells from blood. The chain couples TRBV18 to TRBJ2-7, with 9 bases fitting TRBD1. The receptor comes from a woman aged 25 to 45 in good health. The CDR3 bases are TGTGCCAGCTCACCACCGACAGGGGGGGCCTACGAGCAGTACTTC. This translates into CASSPPTGGAYEQYF.